This T cell receptor beta chain emerged from a study of T cell repertoires in cytomegalovirus infection. On this clonotype itself: Antigen: not known.

This CDR3 spans 13 amino acids. The V gene's germline CDR1 is SGDLS and CDR2 YYNGEE. V lost 4 bases and J 5 bases, leaving 10 bases between the germline ends. A single record per CDR3 protein comes from TCRdb applying MiXCR to the reads. This table holds about 130,000 distinct CDR3 sequences, around 30% found once. The source of this sequence is a human donor in good health (CMV status not recorded). Some clones in this sample may be carry-over from other donors' samples. The sequenced sample was CD8+ T cells from cultured PBMCs, obtained from culture after CMV antigen stimulation. The chain carries TRBV9 and TRBJ1-5; D gene ambiguous. The CDR3 loop is CASSIRWDQPQHF. CDR3 sequence (DNA): TGTGCCAGCAGCATCCGATGGGATCAGCCCCAGCATTTT.